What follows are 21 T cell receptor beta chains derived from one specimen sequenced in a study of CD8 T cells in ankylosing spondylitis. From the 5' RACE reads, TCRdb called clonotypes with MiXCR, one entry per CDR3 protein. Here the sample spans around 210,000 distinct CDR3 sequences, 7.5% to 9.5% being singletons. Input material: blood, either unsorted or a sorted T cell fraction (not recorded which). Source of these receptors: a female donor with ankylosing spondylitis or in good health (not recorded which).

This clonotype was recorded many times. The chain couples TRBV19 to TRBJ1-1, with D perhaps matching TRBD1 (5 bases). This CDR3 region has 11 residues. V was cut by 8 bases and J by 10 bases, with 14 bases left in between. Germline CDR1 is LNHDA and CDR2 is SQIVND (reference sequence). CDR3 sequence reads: CASHRGFSAFF. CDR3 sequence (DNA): TGTGCCAGTCACCGGGGGTTTTCAGCTTTCTTT.

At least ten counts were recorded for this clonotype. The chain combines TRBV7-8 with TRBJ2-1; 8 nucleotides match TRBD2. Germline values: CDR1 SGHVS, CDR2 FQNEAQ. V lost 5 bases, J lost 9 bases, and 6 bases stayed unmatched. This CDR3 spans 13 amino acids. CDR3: CASSVGLAGEQFF. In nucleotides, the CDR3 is TGTGCCAGCAGCGTAGGACTAGCCGGTGAGCAGTTCTTC.

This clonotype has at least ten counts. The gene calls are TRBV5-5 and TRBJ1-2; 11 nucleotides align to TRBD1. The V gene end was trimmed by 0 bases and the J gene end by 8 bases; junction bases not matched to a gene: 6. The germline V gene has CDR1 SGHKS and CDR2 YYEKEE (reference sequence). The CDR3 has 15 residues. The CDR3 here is CASSLDGTGGYGYTF. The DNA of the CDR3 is TGTGCCAGCAGCTTGGACGGGACAGGGGGGTACGGCTACACCTTC.

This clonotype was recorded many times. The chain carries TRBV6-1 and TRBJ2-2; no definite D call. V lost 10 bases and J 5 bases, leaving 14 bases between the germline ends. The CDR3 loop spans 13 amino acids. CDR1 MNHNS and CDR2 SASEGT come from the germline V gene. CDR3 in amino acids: CATGRVVTGELFF. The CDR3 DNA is TGTGCCACCGGTCGGGTGGTAACCGGGGAGCTGTTTTTT.

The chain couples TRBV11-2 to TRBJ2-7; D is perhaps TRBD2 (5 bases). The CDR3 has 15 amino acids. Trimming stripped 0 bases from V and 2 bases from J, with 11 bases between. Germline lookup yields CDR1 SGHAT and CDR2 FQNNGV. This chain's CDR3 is CASSLEGTGAYEQYF. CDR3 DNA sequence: TGTGCCAGCAGCTTAGAGGGAACCGGGGCCTACGAGCAGTACTTC.

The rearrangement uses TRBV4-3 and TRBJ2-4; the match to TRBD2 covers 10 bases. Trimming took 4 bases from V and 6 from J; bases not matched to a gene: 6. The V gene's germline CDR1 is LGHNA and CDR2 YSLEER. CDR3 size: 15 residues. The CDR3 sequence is CASSPSASGRNIQYF. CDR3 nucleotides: TGCGCCAGCAGCCCGTCGGCTAGCGGGAGAAACATTCAGTACTTC.

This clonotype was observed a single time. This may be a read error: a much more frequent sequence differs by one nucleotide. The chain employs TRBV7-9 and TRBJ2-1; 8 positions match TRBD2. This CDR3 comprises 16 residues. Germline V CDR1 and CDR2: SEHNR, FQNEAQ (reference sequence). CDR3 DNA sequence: TGTACCAGCAGCCGCCCCGGGAGGGGCCGAAACAATGAGCAGTTCTTC. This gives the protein CTSSRPGRGRNNEQFF.

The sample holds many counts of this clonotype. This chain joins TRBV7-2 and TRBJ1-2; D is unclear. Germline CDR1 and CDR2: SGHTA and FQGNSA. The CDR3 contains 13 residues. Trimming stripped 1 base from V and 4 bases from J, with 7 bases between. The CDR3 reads CASSLEQIYGYTF. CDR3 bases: TGTGCCAGCAGCTTAGAACAGATCTATGGCTACACCTTC.

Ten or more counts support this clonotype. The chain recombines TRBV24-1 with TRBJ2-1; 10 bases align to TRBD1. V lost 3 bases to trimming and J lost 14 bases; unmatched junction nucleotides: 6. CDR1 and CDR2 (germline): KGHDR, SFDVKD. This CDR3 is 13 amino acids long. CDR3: CATSDQGQGRKFF. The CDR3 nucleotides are TGTGCCACCAGTGATCAGGGACAGGGGCGAAAGTTCTTC.

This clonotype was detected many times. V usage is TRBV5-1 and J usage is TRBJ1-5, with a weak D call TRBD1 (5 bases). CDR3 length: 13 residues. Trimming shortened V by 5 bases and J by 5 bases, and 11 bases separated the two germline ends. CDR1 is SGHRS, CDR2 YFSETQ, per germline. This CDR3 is CASRGARDQPQHF. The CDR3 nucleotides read TGCGCCAGCAGAGGAGCCAGGGATCAGCCCCAGCATTTT.

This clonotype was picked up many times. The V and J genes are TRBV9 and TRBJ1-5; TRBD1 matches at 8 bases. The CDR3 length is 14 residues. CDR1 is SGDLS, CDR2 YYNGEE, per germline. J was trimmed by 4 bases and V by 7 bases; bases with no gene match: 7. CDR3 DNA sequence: TGTGCCAGCGCACAGGGGGTTTCTAATCAGCCCCAGCATTTT. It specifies CASAQGVSNQPQHF. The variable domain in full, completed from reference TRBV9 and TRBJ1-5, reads DSGVTQTPKHLITATGQRVTLRCSPRSGDLSVYWYQQSLDQGLQFLIQYYNGEERAKGNILERFSAQQFPDLHSELNLSSLELGDSALYFCASAQGVSNQPQHFGDGTRLSIL.

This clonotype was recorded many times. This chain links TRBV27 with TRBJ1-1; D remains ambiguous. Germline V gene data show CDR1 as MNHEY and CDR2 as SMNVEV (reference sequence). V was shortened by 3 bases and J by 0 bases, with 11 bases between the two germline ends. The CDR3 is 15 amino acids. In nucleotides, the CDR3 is TGTGCCAGCAGTTTTTTAGGGAGCATGAACACTGAAGCTTTCTTT. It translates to CASSFLGSMNTEAFF.

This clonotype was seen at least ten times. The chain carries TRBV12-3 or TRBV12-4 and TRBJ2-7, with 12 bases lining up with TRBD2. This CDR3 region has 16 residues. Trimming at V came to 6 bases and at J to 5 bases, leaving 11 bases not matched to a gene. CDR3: CASSPSRLAGVNEQYF. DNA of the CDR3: TGTGCCAGCAGCCCAAGTCGACTAGCGGGAGTCAACGAGCAGTACTTC.

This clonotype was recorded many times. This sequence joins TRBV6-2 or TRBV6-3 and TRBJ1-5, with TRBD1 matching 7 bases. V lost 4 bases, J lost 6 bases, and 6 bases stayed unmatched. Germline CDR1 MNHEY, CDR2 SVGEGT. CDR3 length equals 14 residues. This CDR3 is CASSFDRVGQPQHF. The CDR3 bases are TGTGCCAGCAGTTTCGACAGGGTAGGTCAGCCCCAGCATTTT.

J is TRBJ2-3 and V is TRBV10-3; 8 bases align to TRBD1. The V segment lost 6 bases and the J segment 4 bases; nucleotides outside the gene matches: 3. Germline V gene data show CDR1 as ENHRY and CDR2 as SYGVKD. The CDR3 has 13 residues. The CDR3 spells CAISGQGPDTQYF. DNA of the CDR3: TGTGCCATCAGCGGACAGGGTCCAGATACGCAGTATTTT.

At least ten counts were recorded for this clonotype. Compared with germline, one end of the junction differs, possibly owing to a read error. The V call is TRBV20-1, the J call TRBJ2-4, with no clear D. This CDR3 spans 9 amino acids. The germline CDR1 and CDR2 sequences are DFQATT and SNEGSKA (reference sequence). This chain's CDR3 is CSARDPPIF. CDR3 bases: TGCAGTGCTAGAGATCCGCCAATCTTC.

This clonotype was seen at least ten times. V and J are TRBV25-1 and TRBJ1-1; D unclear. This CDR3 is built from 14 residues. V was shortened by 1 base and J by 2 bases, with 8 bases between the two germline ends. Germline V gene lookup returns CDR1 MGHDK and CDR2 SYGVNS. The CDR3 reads CASSEFGTNTEAFF. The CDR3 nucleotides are TGTGCCAGCAGTGAATTTGGTACAAACACTGAAGCTTTCTTT. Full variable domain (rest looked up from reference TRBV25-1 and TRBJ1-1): EADIYQTPRYLVIGTGKKITLECSQTMGHDKMYWYQQDPGMELHLIHYSYGVNSTEKGDLSSESTVSRIRTEHFPLTLESARPSHTSQYLCASSEFGTNTEAFFGQGTRLTVV.

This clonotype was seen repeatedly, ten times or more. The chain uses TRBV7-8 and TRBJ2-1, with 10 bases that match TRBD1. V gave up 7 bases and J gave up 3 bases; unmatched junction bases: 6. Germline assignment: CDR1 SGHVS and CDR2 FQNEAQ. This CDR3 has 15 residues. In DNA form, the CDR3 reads TGTGCCAGCAAAGACAGGGACAGGGGCTACAATGAGCAGTTCTTC. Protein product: CASKDRDRGYNEQFF.

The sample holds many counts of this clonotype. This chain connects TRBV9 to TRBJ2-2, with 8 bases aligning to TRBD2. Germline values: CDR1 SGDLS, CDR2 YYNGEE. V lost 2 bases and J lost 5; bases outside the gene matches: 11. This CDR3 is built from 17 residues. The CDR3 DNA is TGTGCCAGCAGCGTTGCCCCCGGGGGGGCTGGGACCGGGGAGCTGTTTTTT. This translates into CASSVAPGGAGTGELFF.

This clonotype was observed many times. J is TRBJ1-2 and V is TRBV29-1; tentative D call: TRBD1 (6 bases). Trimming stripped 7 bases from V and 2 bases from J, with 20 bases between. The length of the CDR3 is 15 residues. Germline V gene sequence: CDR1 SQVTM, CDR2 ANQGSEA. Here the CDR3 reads CSAYREGGLNYGYTF. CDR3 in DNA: TGCAGCGCCTACAGGGAAGGGGGGTTAAACTATGGCTACACCTTC.

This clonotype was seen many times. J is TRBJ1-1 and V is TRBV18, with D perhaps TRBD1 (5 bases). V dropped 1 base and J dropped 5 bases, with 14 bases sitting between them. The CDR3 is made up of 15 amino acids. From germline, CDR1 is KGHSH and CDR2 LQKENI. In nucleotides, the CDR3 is TGTGCCAGCTCACCACGGGCCAGGGAGTGGACTGAAGCTTTCTTT. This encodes CASSPRAREWTEAFF.